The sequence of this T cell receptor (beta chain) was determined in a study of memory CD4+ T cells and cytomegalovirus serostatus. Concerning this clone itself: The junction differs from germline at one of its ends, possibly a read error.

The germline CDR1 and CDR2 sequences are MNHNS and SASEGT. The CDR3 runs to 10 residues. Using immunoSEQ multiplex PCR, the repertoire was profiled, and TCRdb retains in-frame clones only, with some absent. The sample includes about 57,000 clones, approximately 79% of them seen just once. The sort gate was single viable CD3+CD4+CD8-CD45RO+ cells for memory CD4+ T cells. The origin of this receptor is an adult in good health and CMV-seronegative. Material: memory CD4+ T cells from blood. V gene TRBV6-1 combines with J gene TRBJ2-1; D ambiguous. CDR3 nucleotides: TGTGCCAGCAGTGATTCCGTTCAGCTCTTC. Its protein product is CASSDSVQLF.